The source of this TCR beta chain is a study of T-cell reconstitution after alpha-beta-depleted transplantation in children. This clonotype was found a few times. The library targeted TCRbeta and was prepared with unique molecular identifiers. TCRdb re-called the PCR reads through MiXCR, storing one row per CDR3 protein. The data hold 500,000 to 600,000 distinct CDR3 sequences, with 15% to 20% observed a single time. The sequence was collected from a human donor who donated a stem cell graft to a child with acute lymphoblastic leukemia. The material sequenced was PBMCs from the stem cell graft donor, taken from the stem cell graft.

Written as DNA, the CDR3 is TGTGCCAGCCTGGAACGGGAGGTTAGCTACAATGAGCAGTTCTTC. Translation: CASLEREVSYNEQFF. The chain has TRBV12-3 or TRBV12-4 and TRBJ2-1; 7 bases agree with TRBD2. The V gene end was trimmed by 8 bases and the J gene end by 3 bases; junction bases not matched to a gene: 10. The CDR3 consists of 15 residues.